The sequence of this T cell receptor (beta chain) was determined in a study of blood T cell repertoires in COVID-19. The overall study: There were acute and convalescent COVID-19 samples, and they came from the United States, Italy and Spain. Nucleic acid was either cDNA or gDNA, and it came from T cells, B-cell-depleted T cells, or PBMCs.

Authors' processing steps: Estimated nucleated cell counts came from reference gene primer amplification. Sequencing was performed with immunoSEQ multiplex PCR; in TCRdb, only in-frame clones are kept and a portion is missing. That table furnishes V, J and clone size, whereas the DNA furnished D and trimming. The sample has 200,000 to 250,000 clones; around 90% are singletons. This clonotype originated in a man in his late teens or twenties with active or convalescent COVID-19. The sample consisted of peripheral blood.

The DNA of the CDR3 is TGTGCCAGCAGCTTACCAGCGGGACCCGGGAGGGGTACGCAGTATTTT. It is translated as CASSLPAGPGRGTQYF. The V and J genes are TRBV7-2 and TRBJ2-3; TRBD2 agrees at 8 bases. Trimming took 2 bases from V and 8 from J; bases not matched to a gene: 12. CDR1 and CDR2 from the germline V gene are SGHTA and FQGNSA. The length of the CDR3 is 16 residues.